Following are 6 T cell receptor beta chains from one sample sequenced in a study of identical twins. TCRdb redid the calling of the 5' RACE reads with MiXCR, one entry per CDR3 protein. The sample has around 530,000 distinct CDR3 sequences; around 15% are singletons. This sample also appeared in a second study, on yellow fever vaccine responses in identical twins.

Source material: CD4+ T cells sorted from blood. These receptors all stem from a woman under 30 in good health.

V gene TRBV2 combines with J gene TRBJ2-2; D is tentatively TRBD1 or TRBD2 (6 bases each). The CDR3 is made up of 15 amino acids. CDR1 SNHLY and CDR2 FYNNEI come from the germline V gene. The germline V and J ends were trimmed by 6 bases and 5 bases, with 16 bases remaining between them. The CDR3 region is CASRGGFLGTGELFF. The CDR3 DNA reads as TGTGCCAGCAGGGGGGGCTTTTTGGGGACCGGGGAGCTGTTTTTT.

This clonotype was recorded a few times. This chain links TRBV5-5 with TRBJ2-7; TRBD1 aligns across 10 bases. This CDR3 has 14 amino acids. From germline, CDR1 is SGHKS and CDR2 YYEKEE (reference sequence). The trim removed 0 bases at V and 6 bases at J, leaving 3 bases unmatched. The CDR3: CASSLGGQGLEQYV. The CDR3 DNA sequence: TGTGCCAGCAGCTTGGGGGGACAGGGGCTCGAGCAGTACGTC.

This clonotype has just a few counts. For the CDR3, the DNA is TGTGCCAGTAGCGACACAGGGACTTATAGCAATCAGCCCCAGCATTTT. This encodes CASSDTGTYSNQPQHF. This sequence joins TRBV19 and TRBJ1-5; tentatively, D is TRBD1 (6 bases). The CDR3 consists of 16 residues. V was shortened by 6 bases and J by 0 bases, with 15 bases between the two germline ends. CDR1 and CDR2 (germline): LNHDA, SQIVND (reference sequence). The variable domain in full, with the rest retrieved from reference TRBV19 and TRBJ1-5, is DGGITQSPKYLFRKEGQNVTLSCEQNLNHDAMYWYRQDPGQGLRLIYYSQIVNDFQKGDIAEGYSVSREKKESFPLTVTSAQKNPTAFYLCASSDTGTYSNQPQHFGDGTRLSIL.

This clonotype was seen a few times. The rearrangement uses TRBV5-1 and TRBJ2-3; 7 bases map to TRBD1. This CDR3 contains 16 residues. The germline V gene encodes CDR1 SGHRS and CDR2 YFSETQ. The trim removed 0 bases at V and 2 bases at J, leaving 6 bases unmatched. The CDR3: CASSLEGQSLTDTQYF. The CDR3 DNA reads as TGCGCCAGCAGCTTGGAGGGACAGAGCCTCACAGATACGCAGTATTTT.

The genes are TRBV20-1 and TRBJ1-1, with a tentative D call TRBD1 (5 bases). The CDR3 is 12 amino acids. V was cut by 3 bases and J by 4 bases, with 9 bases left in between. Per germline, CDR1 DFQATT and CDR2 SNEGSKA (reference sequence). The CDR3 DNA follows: TGCAGTGCTAGTGGGGGGAGCACTGAAGCTTTCTTT. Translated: CSASGGSTEAFF.

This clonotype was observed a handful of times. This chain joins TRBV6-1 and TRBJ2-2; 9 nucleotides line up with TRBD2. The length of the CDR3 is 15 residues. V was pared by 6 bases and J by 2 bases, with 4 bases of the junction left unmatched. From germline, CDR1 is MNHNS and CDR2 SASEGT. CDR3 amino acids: CASRRLAANTGELFF. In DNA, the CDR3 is TGTGCCAGCAGGAGACTAGCGGCAAACACCGGGGAGCTGTTTTTT.